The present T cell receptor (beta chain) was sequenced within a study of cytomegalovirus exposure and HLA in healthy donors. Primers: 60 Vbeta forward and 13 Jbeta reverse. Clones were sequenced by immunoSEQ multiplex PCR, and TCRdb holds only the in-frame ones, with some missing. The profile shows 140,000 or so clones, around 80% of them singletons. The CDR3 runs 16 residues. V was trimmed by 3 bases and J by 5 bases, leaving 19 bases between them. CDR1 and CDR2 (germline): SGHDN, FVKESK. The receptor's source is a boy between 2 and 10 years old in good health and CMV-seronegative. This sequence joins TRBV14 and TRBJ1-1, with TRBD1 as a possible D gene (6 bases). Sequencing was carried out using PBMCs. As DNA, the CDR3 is TGTGCCAGCAGCCATCGGTCCCGGGGGGCATGGACTGAAGCTTTCTTT. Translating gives CASSHRSRGAWTEAFF. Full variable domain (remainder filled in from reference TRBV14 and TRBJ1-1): EAGVTQFPSHSVIEKGQTVTLRCDPISGHDNLYWYRRVMGKEIKFLLHFVKESKQDESGMPNNRFLAERTGGTYSTLKVQPAELEDSGVYFCASSHRSRGAWTEAFFGQGTRLTVV.